This TCR beta chain is drawn from a study of CD8+ T cells in alopecia areata. CDR1 MDHEN and CDR2 SYDVKM come from the germline V gene. The CDR3 runs to 11 residues. Trimming removed 5 bases from V and 1 base from J, with 2 bases in between. This clone was counted a few times. As the sequencing template, cDNA was produced by extracting RNA and reverse transcribing it. Profiled with immunoSEQ multiplex PCR; TCRdb holds only in-frame clones, not every one. The table has some 82,000 clones, 51% seen once. The sample comprised NKG2D-high CD8+ T cells sorted from blood. This chain uses TRBV28 with TRBJ1-1, with unresolved D. The sequence was obtained from a human donor with alopecia areata. The CDR3 region is CASSPNTEAFF. CDR3 DNA sequence: TGTGCCAGCAGTCCGAACACTGAAGCTTTCTTT.